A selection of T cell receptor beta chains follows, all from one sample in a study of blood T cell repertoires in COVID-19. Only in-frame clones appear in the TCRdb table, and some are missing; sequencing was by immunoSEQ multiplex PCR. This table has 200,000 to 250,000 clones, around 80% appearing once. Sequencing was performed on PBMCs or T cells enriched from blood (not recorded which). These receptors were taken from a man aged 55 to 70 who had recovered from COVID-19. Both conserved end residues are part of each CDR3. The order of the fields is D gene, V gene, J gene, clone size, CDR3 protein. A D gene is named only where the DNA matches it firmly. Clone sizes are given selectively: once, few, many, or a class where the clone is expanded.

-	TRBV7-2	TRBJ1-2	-	CASSLVVEGIYGYTF
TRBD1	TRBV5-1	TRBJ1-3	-	CASSSGQVSGNTIYF
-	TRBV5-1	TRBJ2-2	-	CASSPMTYGVTGELFF
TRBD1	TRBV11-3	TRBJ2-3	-	CASSTGQGATDTQYF
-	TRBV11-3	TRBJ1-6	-	CASSEGHSGSPLHF
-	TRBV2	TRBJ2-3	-	CASSSKYYTDTQYF
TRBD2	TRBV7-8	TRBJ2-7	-	CASSFWGREGTYEQYF
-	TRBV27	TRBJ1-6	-	CASSFRGSDSPLHF
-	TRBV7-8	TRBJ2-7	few	CASSTQSVGRRLLEQYF
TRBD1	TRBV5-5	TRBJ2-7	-	CASSTTGDTYEQYF
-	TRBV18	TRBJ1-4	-	CASSRLSLEEKLFF
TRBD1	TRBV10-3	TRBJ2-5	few	CAISESFWHRGEETQYF
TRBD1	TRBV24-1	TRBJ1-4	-	CATSDGTGGFSEKLFF
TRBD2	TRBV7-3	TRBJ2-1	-	CASSLTSGGPSSYNEQFF
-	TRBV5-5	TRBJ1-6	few	CASSSQVYNSPLHF
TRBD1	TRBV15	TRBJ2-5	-	CATSRTGGHQETQYF
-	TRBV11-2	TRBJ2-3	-	CASSLDRGGADTQYF
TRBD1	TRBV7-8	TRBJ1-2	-	CASSSRGVYGYTF
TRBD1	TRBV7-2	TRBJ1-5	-	CASSLGQGVGNQPQHF
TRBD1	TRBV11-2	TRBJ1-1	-	CASSTHGTGNTEAFF
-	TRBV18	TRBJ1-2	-	CASSPPGVGGYTF
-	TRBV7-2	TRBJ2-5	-	CASSLAWQQETQYF
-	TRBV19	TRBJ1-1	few	CASSKGQGWNTEAFF
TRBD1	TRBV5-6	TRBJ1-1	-	CASSRQGITLSEAFF
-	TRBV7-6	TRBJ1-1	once	CASSFSWQGSTEAFF
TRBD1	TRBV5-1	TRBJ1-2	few	CASRPGTGNYGYTF
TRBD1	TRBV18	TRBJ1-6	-	CASSPTGNVDSPLHF
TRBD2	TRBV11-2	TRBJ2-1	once	CASTNQRGSSYNEQFF
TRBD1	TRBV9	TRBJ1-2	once	CASSAWGQGNYGYTF
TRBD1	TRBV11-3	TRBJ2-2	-	CASSLEAGGGKTGELFF
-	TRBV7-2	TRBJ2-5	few	CASSLEVRAGQYF
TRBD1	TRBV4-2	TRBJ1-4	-	CASSHLGQGKTTNEKLFF
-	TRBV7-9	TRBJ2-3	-	CASSLGGDSSTDTQYF
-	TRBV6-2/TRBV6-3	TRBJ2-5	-	CASSYIRQIQETQYF
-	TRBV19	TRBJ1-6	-	CASNPSGGSDSPLHF
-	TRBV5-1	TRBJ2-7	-	CASSFETRVHEQYF
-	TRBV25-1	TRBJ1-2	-	CASSEVWGESYGYTF
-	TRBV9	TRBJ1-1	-	CASSVVGEATEAFF
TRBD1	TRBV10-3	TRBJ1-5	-	CAISVQGDGQPQHF
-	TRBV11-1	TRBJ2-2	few	CASSLRGPFTGELFF
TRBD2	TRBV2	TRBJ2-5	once	CASSGLAGGLETQYF
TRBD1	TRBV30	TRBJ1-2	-	CAWSPSGQGPRGYTF
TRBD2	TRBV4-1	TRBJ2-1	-	CASSQEGSTSSNEQFF
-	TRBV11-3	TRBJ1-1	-	CASSATANTEAFF
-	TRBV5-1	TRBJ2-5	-	CASSSAGSQETQYF
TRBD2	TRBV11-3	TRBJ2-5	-	CASSLDGGSGETQYF
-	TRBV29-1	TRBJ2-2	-	CSVVAGSDTGELFF
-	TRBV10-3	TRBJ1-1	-	CAISERGAGEFTEAFF